This T cell receptor beta chain was identified in a study of molecular identifiers for immune sequencing clone quantification. About the research overall: Across replicate runs, RNA obtained from around 20,000 or 100,000 naive CD8 cells was divided into five, with four undergoing sequencing.

Germline CDR1 and CDR2: LNHDA and SQIVND (reference sequence). CDR3 length: 12 amino acids. As for this clonotype: With a much larger clone just one base away, this may be a read error.

The authors built bulk TCR libraries by previously described methods with listed TCR primers. Using its own MiXCR run on the PCR reads, TCRdb lists one record per CDR3 protein. The profile shows under 650,000 distinct CDR3 sequences, about 20% of them singletons. Using 10%, 30% or 50% RNA, naive CD8 libraries were derived from around 20,000 to 1,000,000 sorted cells. Naive CD8 T cells were FACS-sorted by CD8+CD4-CCR7+CD45RA+ markers. Input material: naive CD8+ T cells from blood, with Jurkat cell RNA spiked in. Documented subset: FACS-sorted CD8+CD4-CCR7+CD45RA+ naive T cells. The V gene is TRBV19, the J gene TRBJ1-5; D uncertain. This sequence originates from a human donor in good health. Some libraries in this study had Jurkat cell RNA spiked in. The CDR3: CACSMPGGPQHF. The CDR3, as DNA: TGTGCCTGTAGTATGCCCGGAGGGCCCCAGCATTTT.